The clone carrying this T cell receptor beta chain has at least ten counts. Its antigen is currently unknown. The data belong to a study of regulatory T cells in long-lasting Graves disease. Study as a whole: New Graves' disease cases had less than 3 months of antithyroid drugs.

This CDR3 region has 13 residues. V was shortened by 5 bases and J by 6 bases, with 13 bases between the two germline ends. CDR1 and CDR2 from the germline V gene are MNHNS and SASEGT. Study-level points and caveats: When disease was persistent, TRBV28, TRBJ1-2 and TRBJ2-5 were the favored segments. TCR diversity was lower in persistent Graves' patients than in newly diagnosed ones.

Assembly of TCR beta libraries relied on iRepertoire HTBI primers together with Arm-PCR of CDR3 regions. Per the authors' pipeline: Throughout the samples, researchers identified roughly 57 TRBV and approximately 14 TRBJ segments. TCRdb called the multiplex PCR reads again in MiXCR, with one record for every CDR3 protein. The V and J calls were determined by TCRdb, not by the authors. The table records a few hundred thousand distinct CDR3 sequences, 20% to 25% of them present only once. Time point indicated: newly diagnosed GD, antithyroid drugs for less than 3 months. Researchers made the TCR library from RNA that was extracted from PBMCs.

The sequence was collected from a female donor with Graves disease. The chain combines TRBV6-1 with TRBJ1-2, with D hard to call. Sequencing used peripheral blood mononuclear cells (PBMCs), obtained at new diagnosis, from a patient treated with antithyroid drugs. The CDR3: CASSPGPSDGYTF. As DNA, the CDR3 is TGTGCCAGCAGTCCCGGGCCCTCGGATGGCTACACCTTC.